This TCR beta chain comes out of a study of blood T cell repertoires in COVID-19 (dated by TCRdb to the early 2020s). As for the study more broadly: Collaborator samples came from the United States, Italy and Spain and covered acute and convalescent phases of COVID-19. The material from the prospective study consisted of cDNA or gDNA derived from T cells, B-cell-depleted T cells, or PBMCs. The dataset comprised deeply sampled blood TCRbeta repertoires from subjects exposed to, actively infected with, or recovered from COVID-19. The repertoires were released in a freely available public database meant as a resource for research on the immune response to SARS-CoV-2. Samples were obtained from the ongoing ImmuneRACE study (first 160 participants) and from approximately 1,200 subjects provided by 6 global collaborators. Nearly every sample came with metadata listing a de-identified subject ID, COVID-19 status, age in years and sex. Where available, HLA class I and class II types were taken from metadata supplied by the sample provider and were not determined by assay-based typing.

CDR3 length: 16 amino acids, cysteine to phenylalanine. Only the CDR3 DNA is retained, 48 bases long and in frame from the first base. The CDR1 and CDR2 encoded by the germline V gene (reference sequence) are LNHDA and SQIVND. V ends up 5 bases short and J 1 base short, with an unmatched junction base count of 9. Enrolling through a virtual design, the prospective study's participants ranged in age from roughly 18 to 95 years and lived across 24 United States geographic areas. In the prospective study, participants were assigned to cohorts based on the clinical history participants reported in a screening survey and a study questionnaire. ImmuneRACE Cohort 3 recovered participants were defined by two consecutive negative NP/OP PCR tests, healthcare professional clearance, or symptom resolution. Each participant in the prospective study had whole blood, serum and a nasopharyngeal or oropharyngeal swab collected by mobile phlebotomists. Additional blood draws and questionnaires over an approximately 2-month period could optionally be provided by prospective study participants. Before DNA extraction, prospective study blood samples were shipped either frozen or at room temperature.

Comment on this clone: Its antigen is unknown. It has no much larger one-base neighbor in the sample; base qualities were not kept.

What the study reported, not specific to this receptor: The quantity of clinical and demographic metadata differed by source and by participant and was supplied without curation.

TCRbeta CDR3 regions were amplified from genomic DNA by means of the immunoSEQ Assay, a bias-controlled multiplex PCR. The original pipeline was this. The number of nucleated cells in each sample was estimated from the amplification of reference gene primers within the assay. To quantify the absolute abundance of each unique TCRbeta CDR3 rearrangement, sequence reads were collapsed and filtered. Productive Simpson clonality was computed per sample as the square root of Simpson's diversity index over productive rearrangements. TCRdb took this table from immuneACCESS and kept in-frame rearrangements with V and J called. Such tables lack part of the clones; where checked against another copy, unresolved V genes explain under half of the gap, and the rest is unexplained. From that table come the V and J calls and clone size; the DNA was used to work out D and trimming. This sample gives around 300,000 clones in total; around 88% of them show up just once. The ten biggest clones cover 6% to 7% of the sample.

The sample comprised PBMCs or T cells enriched from blood (not recorded which). The receptor was derived from a woman aged 40 to 50 who had recovered from COVID-19. Recombination connected TRBV19 to TRBJ1-1; TRBD1 matches 8 bases in the middle. In nucleotides, the sequence is TGTGCCAGTAGTGTCAGACAGGGGCCGTCGAACACTGAAGCTTTCTTT. Its protein product is CASSVRQGPSNTEAFF.